Listed below are T cell receptor beta chains from one sample, sequenced in a study of spatial heterogeneity in lung cancer. TCRdb independently ran MiXCR on the 5' RACE reads; one entry per CDR3 protein. The sample lists around 30,000 distinct CDR3 sequences, around 5.9% occurring once. This specimen consisted of PBMCs, obtained at follow-up. These receptors all stem from a male donor with early-stage non-small cell lung cancer. The CDR3 runs from the conserved cysteine through the conserved F or W. Fields, in order: clone size, V gene, D gene, J gene, CDR3 protein, CDR3 DNA. D genes are given only for firm matches. The size field is filled for only some rows; it gives once, few, many or a size class.

many	TRBV12-3/TRBV12-4	-	TRBJ1-5	CASSRGPGVNNQPQHF	TGTGCCAGCAGCCGGGGTCCGGGTGTGAACAATCAGCCCCAGCATTTT
few	TRBV18	TRBD1	TRBJ2-2	CASSPYARQGYNTGELFF	TGTGCCAGCTCACCATACGCCCGACAGGGTTATAACACCGGGGAGCTGTTTTTT
many	TRBV29-1	-	TRBJ2-7	CSVRGGTSYYEQYF	TGCAGCGTTCGGGGCGGGACATCGTACTACGAGCAGTACTTC
many	TRBV14	-	TRBJ2-3	CASSQVQASYTDTQYF	TGTGCCAGCAGCCAAGTTCAGGCTAGCTACACAGATACGCAGTATTTT
many	TRBV25-1	-	TRBJ2-2	CASSEYAAGRDTGELFF	TGTGCCAGCAGTGAATATGCCGCCGGGAGAGACACCGGGGAGCTGTTTTTT
many	TRBV20-1	-	TRBJ2-5	CSAGGAAQETQYF	TGCAGTGCTGGCGGAGCTGCACAAGAGACCCAGTACTTC
-	TRBV9	TRBD1	TRBJ2-5	CASSRNRGGETQYF	TGTGCCAGCAGCCGAAACAGGGGTGGCGAGACCCAGTACTTC
-	TRBV2	TRBD1	TRBJ1-1	CASSRDRDNTEAFF	TGTGCCAGCAGCCGGGACAGGGATAACACTGAAGCTTTCTTT
many	TRBV12-3/TRBV12-4	-	TRBJ2-1	CASTSLDLYNEQFF	TGTGCCAGCACCTCCCTAGACCTCTACAATGAGCAGTTCTTC
few	TRBV5-6	-	TRBJ1-2	CASSRQEQYGYTF	TGTGCCAGCAGCCGACAGGAACAATATGGCTACACCTTC
many	TRBV24-1	TRBD2	TRBJ2-1	CATSDGLAGSYNEQFF	TGTGCCACCAGTGACGGACTAGCGGGTTCCTACAATGAGCAGTTCTTC
-	TRBV12-3/TRBV12-4	-	TRBJ2-2	CASSFRQTANTGELFF	TGTGCCAGCAGTTTTCGGCAGACTGCGAACACCGGGGAGCTGTTTTTT
few	TRBV7-9	-	TRBJ1-4	CASSFGTDNEKLFF	TGTGCCAGCAGTTTCGGGACGGATAATGAAAAACTGTTTTTT
-	TRBV20-1	-	TRBJ2-1	CSARGESSYNEQFF	TGCAGTGCTAGAGGGGAGAGCTCCTACAATGAGCAGTTCTTC
many	TRBV12-3/TRBV12-4	-	TRBJ1-2	CASRSWTDDNGYTF	TGTGCCAGCAGGTCATGGACAGATGACAATGGCTACACCTTC
many	TRBV12-3/TRBV12-4	-	TRBJ2-1	CASSLIQGRNEQFF	TGTGCCAGCAGTTTGATCCAGGGTCGGAATGAGCAGTTCTTC
-	TRBV20-1	TRBD2	TRBJ2-3	CSARDPRTSGPEGTQYF	TGCAGTGCTAGAGATCCTCGGACTAGCGGCCCCGAAGGTACGCAGTATTTT
many	TRBV18	-	TRBJ1-5	CASSQGSGGNQPQHF	TGTGCCAGCTCACAGGGGTCAGGGGGCAATCAGCCCCAGCATTTT
many	TRBV6-5	-	TRBJ1-6	CASSYSGLGSPLHF	TGTGCCAGCAGTTACTCGGGGTTAGGGTCACCCCTCCACTTT
few	TRBV19	-	TRBJ2-7	CASSIGFAYYEQYF	TGTGCCAGTAGTATAGGATTCGCCTACTACGAGCAGTACTTC
many	TRBV27	-	TRBJ2-4	CASSFLGPFSNIQYF	TGTGCCAGCAGTTTCCTGGGACCGTTCTCGAACATTCAGTACTTC